This T cell receptor (beta chain) was observed in a study of vaccination effects on CD4 cells after COVID-19. Findings of the study overall: Few convalescent patients and no early post-infection timepoints were included in the study.

CDR1 and CDR2 from the germline V gene are GTSNPN and SVGIG (reference sequence). There are 15 residues in the CDR3. V was clipped by 2 bases and J by 0 bases, with 8 bases between them. After expansion with viral peptide pools in the ViraFEST assay, antigen-specific CD4+ T cells were sequenced. At the end of about ten days of culture, CD4+ T cells were isolated. Each participant was given two doses of one vaccine (BNT162b2 or mRNA-1273). In regard to this clone: The antigen is not known.

Some clones are missing from TCRdb's copy, which holds only in-frame ones; the method was immunoSEQ multiplex PCR. Counted here are just under 60,000 clones, around four fifths occurring once; the ten biggest clones make up just under 2%. The V and J genes are TRBV30 and TRBJ2-6; D is undetermined. This material consisted of CD4+ T cells from PBMCs cultured with HCoV-OC43 spike peptides, taken after COVID-19 vaccination. The subset: HCoV-OC43 spike overlapping peptide pool stimulation. This TCR was sampled from a human donor who received a COVID-19 vaccine. CDR3 protein: CAWSSGLSGANVLTF. CDR3 nucleotides: TGTGCCTGGAGTTCCGGTCTCTCTGGGGCCAACGTCCTGACTTTC. Complete variable domain (other parts from reference TRBV30 and TRBJ2-6): SQTIHQWPATLVQPVGSPLSLECTVEGTSNPNLYWYRQAAGRGLQLLFYSVGIGQISSEVPQNLSASRPQDRQFILSSKKLLLSDSGFYLCAWSSGLSGANVLTFGAGSRLTVL.